The 3 T cell receptor beta chains below were found in one sample sequenced in a study of shared clonotypes between healthy human individuals. TCRdb's copy holds only in-frame clones and misses some; the assay was immunoSEQ multiplex PCR. The sample has around 1.1 million clones; around 82% are singletons. The specimen sequenced was memory CD4+ T cells from PBMCs. Subset defined: CD45RA-negative fraction. The receptors were sampled from a young man in good health. Some clones in this sample may be carry-over from other donors' samples.

V gene TRBV5-1 combines with J gene TRBJ2-7; possibly TRBD2 for D (6 bases). V was shortened by 0 bases and J by 4 bases, with 8 bases between the two germline ends. The CDR3 length is 13 residues. The germline V gene has CDR1 SGHRS and CDR2 YFSETQ. Here the CDR3 reads CASSLGGEYEQYF. The CDR3 DNA reads as TGCGCCAGCAGCTTGGGCGGGGAGTACGAGCAGTACTTC.

The DNA of the CDR3 is TGTGCCAGCAGTTTAGCCCCTCGACTAGCGGAAGGTACAAGCTCCTACGAGCAGTACTTC. This gives the protein CASSLAPRLAEGTSSYEQYF. This chain connects TRBV28 to TRBJ2-7; 9 bases fit TRBD2. The CDR3 contains 20 residues. The junction had 17 bases not matched to a gene; V was cut back by 2 bases and J by 0 bases. Germline lookup yields CDR1 MDHEN and CDR2 SYDVKM.

This clone occurred a few times. This CDR3 is CASSQLGSLSGELFF. The CDR3 DNA is TGCGCCAGCAGCCAGCTGGGGAGTCTGTCCGGGGAGCTGTTTTTT. This chain joins TRBV4-1 and TRBJ2-2; D may be TRBD2 (5 bases). CDR1 is MGHRA, CDR2 YSYEKL, per germline. The CDR3 is 15 amino acids. V was cut by 3 bases and J by 6 bases, with 14 bases left in between.